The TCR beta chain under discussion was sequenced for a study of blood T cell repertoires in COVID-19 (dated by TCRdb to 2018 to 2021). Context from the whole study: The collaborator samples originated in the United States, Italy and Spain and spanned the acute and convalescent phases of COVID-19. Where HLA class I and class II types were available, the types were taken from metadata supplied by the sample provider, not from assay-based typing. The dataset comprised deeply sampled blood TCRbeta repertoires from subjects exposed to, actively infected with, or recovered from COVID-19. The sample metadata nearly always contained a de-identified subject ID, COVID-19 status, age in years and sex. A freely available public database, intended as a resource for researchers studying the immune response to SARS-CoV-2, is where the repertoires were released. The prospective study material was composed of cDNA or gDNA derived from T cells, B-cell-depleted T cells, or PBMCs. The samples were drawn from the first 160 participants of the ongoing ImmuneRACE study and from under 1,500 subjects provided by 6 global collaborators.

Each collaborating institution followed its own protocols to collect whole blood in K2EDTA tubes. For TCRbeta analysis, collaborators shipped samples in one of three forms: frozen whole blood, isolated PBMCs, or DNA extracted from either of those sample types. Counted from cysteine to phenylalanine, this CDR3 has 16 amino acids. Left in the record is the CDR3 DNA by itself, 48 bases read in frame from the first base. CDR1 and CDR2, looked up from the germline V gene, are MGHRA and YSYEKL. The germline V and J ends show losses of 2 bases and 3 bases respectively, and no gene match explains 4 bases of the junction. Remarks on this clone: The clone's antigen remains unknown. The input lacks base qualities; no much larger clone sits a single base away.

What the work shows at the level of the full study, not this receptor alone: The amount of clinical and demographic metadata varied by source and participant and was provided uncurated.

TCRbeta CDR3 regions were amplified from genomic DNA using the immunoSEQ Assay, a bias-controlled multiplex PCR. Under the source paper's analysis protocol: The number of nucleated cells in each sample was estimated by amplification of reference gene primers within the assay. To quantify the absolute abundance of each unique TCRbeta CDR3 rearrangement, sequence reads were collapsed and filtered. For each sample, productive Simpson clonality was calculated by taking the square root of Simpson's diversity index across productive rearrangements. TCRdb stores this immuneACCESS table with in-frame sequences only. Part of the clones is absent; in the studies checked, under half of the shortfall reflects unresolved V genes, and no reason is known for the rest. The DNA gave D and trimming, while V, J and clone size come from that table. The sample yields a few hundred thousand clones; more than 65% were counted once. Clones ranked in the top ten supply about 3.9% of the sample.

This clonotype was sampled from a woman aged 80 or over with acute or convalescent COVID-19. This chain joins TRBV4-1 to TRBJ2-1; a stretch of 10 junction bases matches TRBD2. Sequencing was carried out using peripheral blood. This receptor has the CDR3 CASSQPLAGRYNEQFF. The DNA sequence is TGCGCCAGCAGCCAACCACTAGCGGGACGCTACAATGAGCAGTTCTTC.